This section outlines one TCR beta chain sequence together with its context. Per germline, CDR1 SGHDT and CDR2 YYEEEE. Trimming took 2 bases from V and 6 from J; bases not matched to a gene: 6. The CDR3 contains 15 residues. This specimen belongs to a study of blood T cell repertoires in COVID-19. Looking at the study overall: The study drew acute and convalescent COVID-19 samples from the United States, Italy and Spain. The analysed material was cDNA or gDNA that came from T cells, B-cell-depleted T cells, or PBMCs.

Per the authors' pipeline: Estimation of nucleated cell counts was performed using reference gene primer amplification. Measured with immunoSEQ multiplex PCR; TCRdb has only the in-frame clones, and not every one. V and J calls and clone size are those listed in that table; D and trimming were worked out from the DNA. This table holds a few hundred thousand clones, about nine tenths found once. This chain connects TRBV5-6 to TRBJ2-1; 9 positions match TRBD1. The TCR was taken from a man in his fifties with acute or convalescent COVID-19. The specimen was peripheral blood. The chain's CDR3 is CASSFTGGSANEQFF. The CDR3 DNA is TGTGCCAGCAGCTTCACAGGGGGCTCCGCCAATGAGCAGTTCTTC. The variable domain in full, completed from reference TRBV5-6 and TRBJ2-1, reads DAGVTQSPTHLIKTRGQQVTLRCSPKSGHDTVSWYQQALGQGPQFIFQYYEEEERQRGNFPDRFSGHQFPNYSSELNVNALLLGDSALYLCASSFTGGSANEQFFGPGTRLTVL.